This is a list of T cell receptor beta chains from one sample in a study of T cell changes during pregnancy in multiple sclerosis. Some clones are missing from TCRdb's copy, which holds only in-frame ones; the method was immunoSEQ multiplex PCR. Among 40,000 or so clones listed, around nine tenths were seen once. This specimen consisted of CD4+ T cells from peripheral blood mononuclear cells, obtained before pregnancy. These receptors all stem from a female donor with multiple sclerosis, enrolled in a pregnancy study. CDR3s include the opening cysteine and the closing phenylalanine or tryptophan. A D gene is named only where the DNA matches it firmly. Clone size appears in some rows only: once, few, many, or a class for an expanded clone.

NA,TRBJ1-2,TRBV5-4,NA,CASSYAEDYGYTF,TGTGCCAGCAGCTACGCAGAGGACTATGGCTACACCTTC
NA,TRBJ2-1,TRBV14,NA,CASSQGGTPYNEQFF,TGTGCCAGCAGCCAAGGGGGCACGCCTTACAATGAGCAGTTCTTC
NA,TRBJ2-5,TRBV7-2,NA,CASSFNTPSQYF,TGTGCCAGCAGCTTCAACACGCCCTCCCAGTACTTC
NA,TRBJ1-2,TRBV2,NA,CASSEQYLTYGYTF,TGTGCCAGCAGTGAACAGTATTTAACCTATGGCTACACCTTC
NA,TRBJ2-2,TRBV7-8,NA,CASSLRGNTNTGELFF,TGTGCCAGCAGCTTGAGGGGGAACACGAACACCGGGGAGCTGTTTTTT
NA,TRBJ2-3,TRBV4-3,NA,CASSQVSLGRGTDTQYF,TGCGCCAGCAGCCAAGTGTCATTAGGCAGGGGAACAGATACGCAGTATTTT
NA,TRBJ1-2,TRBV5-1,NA,CASSLRGGYGYTF,TGCGCCAGCAGCTTGCGAGGGGGCTATGGCTACACCTTC
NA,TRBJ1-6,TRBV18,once,CASSPTTAYNSPLHF,TGTGCCAGCTCACCGACGACAGCTTATAATTCACCCCTCCACTTT
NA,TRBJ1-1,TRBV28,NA,CASSLWTLNTEAFF,TGTGCCAGCAGTTTATGGACACTGAACACTGAAGCTTTCTTT
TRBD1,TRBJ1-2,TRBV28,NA,CASSLLGQGDHNYGYTF,TGTGCCAGCAGTTTATTGGGACAGGGGGACCATAACTATGGCTACACCTTC
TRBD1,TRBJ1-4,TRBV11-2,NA,CASSLGDRDLEKLFF,TGTGCCAGCAGCTTAGGGGACAGGGATCTTGAAAAACTGTTTTTT
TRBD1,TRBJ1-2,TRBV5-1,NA,CASSPSGQGSGYTF,TGCGCCAGCAGCCCGTCGGGACAGGGGTCAGGCTACACCTTC
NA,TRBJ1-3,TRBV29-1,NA,CSVRQANSGNTIYF,TGCAGCGTTAGACAGGCCAACTCTGGAAACACCATATATTTT
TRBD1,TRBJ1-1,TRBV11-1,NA,CASSIAGQWVTEAFF,TGTGCCAGCAGCATAGCGGGACAGTGGGTCACTGAAGCTTTCTTT
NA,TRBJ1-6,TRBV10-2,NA,CASSEHYSYNSPLHF,TGCGCCAGCAGTGAGCATTACAGTTATAATTCACCCCTCCACTTT
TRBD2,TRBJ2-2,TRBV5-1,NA,CASSLATSVDGGELFF,TGCGCCAGCAGCTTGGCTACTAGCGTAGATGGCGGGGAGCTGTTTTTT
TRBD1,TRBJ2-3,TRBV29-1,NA,CTAGGSRGTDTQYF,TGCACCGCAGGGGGCAGTCGGGGCACAGATACGCAGTATTTT
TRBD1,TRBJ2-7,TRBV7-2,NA,CASSLGGTGGYEQYF,TGTGCCAGCAGCTTAGGCGGGACAGGGGGCTACGAGCAGTACTTC
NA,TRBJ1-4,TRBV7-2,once,CASSFYGKLFF,TGTGCCAGCAGCTTTTACGGAAAACTGTTTTTT
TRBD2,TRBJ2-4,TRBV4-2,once,CASSQAASGGTIQYF,TGTGCCAGCAGCCAAGCGGCTAGCGGGGGAACCATTCAGTACTTC
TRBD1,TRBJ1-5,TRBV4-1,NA,CASSHGQGAYQPQHF,TGCGCCAGCAGCCACGGACAGGGGGCTTATCAGCCCCAGCATTTT
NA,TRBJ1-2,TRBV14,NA,CASSPLQGLDYGYTF,TGTGCCAGCAGTCCTCTACAGGGTTTGGACTATGGCTACACCTTC
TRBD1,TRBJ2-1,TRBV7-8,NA,CASSLGSRDRGVQFF,TGTGCCAGCAGCCTAGGCTCCCGGGACAGGGGTGTACAGTTCTTC
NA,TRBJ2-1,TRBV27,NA,CASSQRGAHNEQFF,TGTGCCAGCAGTCAACGGGGGGCCCACAATGAGCAGTTCTTC
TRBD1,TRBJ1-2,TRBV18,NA,CASSPGGTRRIYGYTF,TGTGCCAGCTCGCCAGGGGGGACTCGGCGGATCTATGGCTACACCTTC
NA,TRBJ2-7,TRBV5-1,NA,CASSSRDRSIYEQYF,TGCGCCAGCAGCTCCCGTGACAGGTCGATCTACGAGCAGTACTTC
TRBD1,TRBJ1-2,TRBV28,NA,CASSSLRGEIEANYGYTF,TGTGCCAGCAGTTCTCTCAGGGGGGAAATAGAAGCTAACTATGGCTACACCTTC
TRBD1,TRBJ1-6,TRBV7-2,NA,CASGGGQGANSPLHF,TGTGCCAGCGGGGGGGGACAGGGGGCAAATTCACCCCTCCACTTT
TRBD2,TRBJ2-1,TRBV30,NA,CAWSVGLASYNEQFF,TGTGCCTGGAGTGTTGGACTAGCCTCCTACAATGAGCAGTTCTTC
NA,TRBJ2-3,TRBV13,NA,CASSLKKGADTQYF,TGTGCCAGCAGCCTTAAAAAAGGGGCAGATACGCAGTATTTT
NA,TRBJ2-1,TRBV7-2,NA,CASSKQISYNEQFF,TGTGCCAGCAGCAAACAGATCTCCTACAATGAGCAGTTCTTC
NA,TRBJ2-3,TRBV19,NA,CASSLGGGLADTQYF,TGTGCCAGTAGTCTCGGCGGGGGCCTCGCAGATACGCAGTATTTT
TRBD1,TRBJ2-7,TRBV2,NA,CASSEAPRTGDYEQYF,TGTGCCAGCAGTGAAGCCCCACGTACAGGGGACTACGAGCAGTACTTC